This TCR beta chain is from a study of Tregs in tolerant kidney transplant recipients. Related graft donors supplied nonmyeloablative bone marrow transplants, and mixed chimerism was transient. Unstimulated Tregs (CD4+CD25+CD127-) and CD4+CD25- non-Tregs were sorted from PBMCs. Profiled with immunoSEQ multiplex PCR; TCRdb holds only in-frame clones, not every one. The table shows 84,000 or so clones, with approximately 94% occurring only once. This CDR3 contains 19 residues. The V gene's germline CDR1 is MDHEN and CDR2 SYDVKM. The V end was cut by 1 base, the J end by 1 base, with 21 bases between. With regard to this clone: Its target is unknown.

General observations from the study: Tolerant patients' donor-specific Tregs expanded beyond overall Tregs, suggesting antigen-driven growth. Tregs expanded with activated donor B cells seemed most donor-specific.

The chain recombines TRBV28 with TRBJ2-3, with D maybe TRBD2 (5 bases). The clonotype originates from a human patient who received a combined kidney and bone marrow transplant. Some T cells may have originated in the graft donor. The input for sequencing was CD4+ T cells from blood (PBMCs), taken 12 months after the transplant. The CDR3 loop reads CASSLFEGYNYRGTDTQYF. In DNA form, the CDR3 reads TGTGCCAGCAGTTTATTTGAGGGATATAATTATCGGGGCACAGATACGCAGTATTTT. Full variable domain (remainder filled in from reference TRBV28 and TRBJ2-3): DVKVTQSSRYLVKRTGEKVFLECVQDMDHENMFWYRQDPGLGLRLIYFSYDVKMKEKGDIPEGYSVSREKKERFSLILESASTNQTSMYLCASSLFEGYNYRGTDTQYFGPGTRLTVL.